Listed below are T cell receptor beta chains from one sample, sequenced in a study of T cells in tuberculosis. Profiling relied on immunoSEQ multiplex PCR, and the TCRdb table lists in-frame clones only, not all of them. Counted here are about 43,000 clones, approximately 95% occurring once; the ten biggest clones make up about 3.7%. Sequenced sample: PBMCs. Source of these receptors: a donor between 10 and 35 years old with latent tuberculosis or without tuberculosis infection. Both conserved end residues are part of each CDR3. Fields, in order: J gene, clone size, D gene, V gene, CDR3 DNA, CDR3 protein. A D gene is named only where the DNA matches it firmly. A row's size may be missing; if present it is once, few, many or a size class.

>TRBJ2-1|-|-|TRBV19
TGTGCCAGTAGTCCCTCCCCCATGAGCGCCAATGAGCAGTTCTTC
CASSPSPMSANEQFF
>TRBJ2-1|-|TRBD2|TRBV4-2
TGTGCCAGCAGCCGATTCGGTAGCGGGGACTCCTACAATGAGCAGTTCTTC
CASSRFGSGDSYNEQFF
>TRBJ2-5|-|TRBD2|TRBV7-2
TGTGCCAGCAGCCCCCTAGCGGTGAAAGAGACCCAGTACTTC
CASSPLAVKETQYF
>TRBJ2-1|once|TRBD2|TRBV9
TGTGCCAGCAGCGTAGCTAGCGGGGTAAACAATGAGCAGTTCTTC
CASSVASGVNNEQFF
>TRBJ2-3|-|-|TRBV18
TGTGCCAGCTCACCCCAGACAGAGATCACAGATACGCAGTATTTT
CASSPQTEITDTQYF
>TRBJ2-5|-|TRBD2|TRBV5-6
TGTGCCAGCAGCTTCCTAGCGGGGGGGCCCCCGGAGACCCAGTACTTC
CASSFLAGGPPETQYF
>TRBJ2-3|-|TRBD2|TRBV6-6
TGTGCCAGCAGCAGACTAGCGGGGAACACGCAGTATTTT
CASSRLAGNTQYF
>TRBJ2-7|-|-|TRBV10-2
TGCGCCACGTCTTTAGCTGATTACGAGCAGTACTTC
CATSLADYEQYF
>TRBJ1-2|-|TRBD1|TRBV5-4
TGTGCCAGCAGCGAAGACAGGGTCTATGGCTACACCTTC
CASSEDRVYGYTF
>TRBJ1-2|-|-|TRBV4-2
TGTGCCAGCAGCCAAGAGATGTCAGTATCAAACTATGGCTACACCTTC
CASSQEMSVSNYGYTF
>TRBJ1-5|-|-|TRBV5-1
TGCGCCAGCAGCTTAGACCAGGGGAGCAATCAGCCCCAGCATTTT
CASSLDQGSNQPQHF
>TRBJ1-2|-|-|TRBV18
TGTGCCAGCTCACCGCCAGGGGAAAGCATAGCTAACTATGGCTACACCTTC
CASSPPGESIANYGYTF
>TRBJ1-1|-|-|TRBV10-2
TGCGCCAGCACTACCCGGGACAAGAACACTGAAGCTTTCTTT
CASTTRDKNTEAFF
>TRBJ2-1|-|-|TRBV18
TGTGCCAGCTCACGTCTCTCCCCCCATGAGCAGTTCTTC
CASSRLSPHEQFF
>TRBJ2-5|-|-|TRBV6-5
TGTGCCAGCAGTTGGACTCAAGAGACCCAGTACTTC
CASSWTQETQYF
>TRBJ1-5|-|TRBD1|TRBV5-5
TGTGCCAGCAGCCCGACAGGGGTAGGCAATCAGCCCCAGCATTTT
CASSPTGVGNQPQHF
>TRBJ2-7|-|-|TRBV6-1
TGTGCCAGCTCAACGGTTACGGGCGAGCAGTACTTC
CASSTVTGEQYF
>TRBJ2-7|-|-|TRBV11-2
TGTGCCAGCAGCTCCCTCAGAATTCGCGAGCAGTACTTC
CASSSLRIREQYF
>TRBJ1-1|-|TRBD1|TRBV5-1
TGCGCCAGCCAAGCCGGGCAGGGGGCGAACACTGAAGCTTTCTTT
CASQAGQGANTEAFF
>TRBJ1-1|-|-|TRBV6-5
TGTGCCAGCAGAATACAGGGAACGAACACTGAAGCTTTCTTT
CASRIQGTNTEAFF
>TRBJ1-1|-|-|TRBV30
TGTGCCTGGAGTGATCGCAGGAACACTGAAGCTTTCTTT
CAWSDRRNTEAFF
>TRBJ2-7|-|-|TRBV19
TGTGCCAGTAGTATAGTAGGGGGGGGGCCGACCTACGAGCAGTACTTC
CASSIVGGGPTYEQYF
>TRBJ1-1|once|-|TRBV14
TGTGCCAGCAGTTTAAGCGTCGTTATCGGGACTGAAGCTTTCTTT
CASSLSVVIGTEAFF
>TRBJ2-2|-|-|TRBV27
TGTGCCAGCAGACGTACACCCGCGGAGACCCGGGAGCTGTTTTTT
CASRRTPAETRELFF
>TRBJ1-2|-|TRBD1|TRBV5-6
TGTGCCAGCACCCGGGACAGGGAAAGGGGCTACACCTTC
CASTRDRERGYTF
>TRBJ1-4|once|TRBD1|TRBV5-4
TGTGCCAGCAGTCGGGGGGGACAGTTTAATGAAAAACTGTTTTTT
CASSRGGQFNEKLFF
>TRBJ1-2|-|-|TRBV5-4
TGTGCCAGCACCAAGGGGGACGACTATGGCTACACCTTC
CASTKGDDYGYTF
>TRBJ2-5|-|TRBD1|TRBV9
TGTGCCAGCAGCGTAGGGGCCGGGACAGGGGGCTCGAGCCAAGAGACCCAGTACTTC
CASSVGAGTGGSSQETQYF
>TRBJ2-5|-|TRBD2|TRBV29-1
TGCAGCGTTACGTCAGGCGGGGGGGTTGGAGAGACCCAGTACTTC
CSVTSGGGVGETQYF
>TRBJ2-7|-|TRBD1|TRBV6-1
TGTGCCAGCAGTGAAGGGACAGGGGCCGTTCGGGGGTCCTACGAGCAGTACTTC
CASSEGTGAVRGSYEQYF
>TRBJ1-5|-|-|TRBV25-1
TGTGCCAGCAGTGAAACAGGTCGCAATCAGCCCCAGCATTTT
CASSETGRNQPQHF
>TRBJ1-5|-|-|TRBV28
TGTGCCAGCAGCCGCCCCCCTGGGCATCGCAATCAGCCCCAGCATTTT
CASSRPPGHRNQPQHF
>TRBJ2-2|-|-|TRBV19
TGTGCCAGTAGTATGTTGCAGGGGTCTAGGGCCGGGGAGCTGTTTTTT
CASSMLQGSRAGELFF
>TRBJ1-2|-|TRBD1|TRBV11-2
TGTGCCAGCAGCCCCCCAGGCACAGGGGGCAGGGATGGCTACACCTTC
CASSPPGTGGRDGYTF
>TRBJ1-5|-|-|TRBV27
TGTGCCAGCAGTAACCGAGGGACAATTGGCAATCAGCCCCAGCATTTT
CASSNRGTIGNQPQHF
>TRBJ2-1|-|-|TRBV11-2
TGTGCCAGCAGCTTAAGGCTGGACATATCCTACAATGAGCAGTTCTTC
CASSLRLDISYNEQFF
>TRBJ2-2|once|TRBD1|TRBV2
TGTGCCAGCAGAGCCGGGACAGGAAACACCGGGGAGCTGTTTTTT
CASRAGTGNTGELFF